The source of this T cell receptor (beta chain) is a study of OX40 agonist ivuxolimab in advanced cancers. Note on this clone: Its antigen is not known.

CDR1 and CDR2 (germline): SGHRS, YFSETQ. The CDR3 length is 15 residues. Trimming shortened V by 1 base and J by 3 bases, and 10 bases separated the two germline ends. Study-wide results and caveats: In CD8+ T cells, expanded clones were on average more numerous than in CD4+.

The data were produced by immunoSEQ multiplex PCR, yet TCRdb's version contains in-frame clones alone and is incomplete. The repertoire holds tens of thousands of clones, with about 86% as singletons. J is TRBJ2-2 and V is TRBV5-1; D possibly corresponds to TRBD2 (6 bases). The TCR comes from an adult with an advanced solid tumor such as melanoma, head and neck, liver or kidney cancer. The sequenced sample was CD4+ or CD8+ T cells sorted from blood, obtained in a trial of the OX40 agonist ivuxolimab. CDR3 in DNA: TGCGCCAGCAGCTTGCATTCGGGAGACACCGGGGAGCTGTTTTTT. Its translation is CASSLHSGDTGELFF. The full variable domain, rest sourced from reference TRBV5-1 and TRBJ2-2, is KAGVTQTPRYLIKTRGQQVTLSCSPISGHRSVSWYQQTPGQGLQFLFEYFSETQRNKGNFPGRFSGRQFSNSRSEMNVSTLELGDSALYLCASSLHSGDTGELFFGEGSRLTVL.